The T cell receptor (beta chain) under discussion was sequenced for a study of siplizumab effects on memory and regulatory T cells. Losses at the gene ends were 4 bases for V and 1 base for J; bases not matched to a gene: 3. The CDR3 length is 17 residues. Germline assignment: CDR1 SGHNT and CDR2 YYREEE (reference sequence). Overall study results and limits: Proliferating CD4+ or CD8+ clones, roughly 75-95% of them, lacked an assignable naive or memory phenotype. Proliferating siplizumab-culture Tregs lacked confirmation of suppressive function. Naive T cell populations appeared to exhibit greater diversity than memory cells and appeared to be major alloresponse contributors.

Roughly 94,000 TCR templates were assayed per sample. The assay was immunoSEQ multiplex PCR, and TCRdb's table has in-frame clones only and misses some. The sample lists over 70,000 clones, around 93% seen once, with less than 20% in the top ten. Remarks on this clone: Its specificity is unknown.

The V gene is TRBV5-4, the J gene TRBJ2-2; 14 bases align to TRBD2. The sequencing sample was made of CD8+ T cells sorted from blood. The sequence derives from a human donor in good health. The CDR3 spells CASSPGLAGVNTGELFF. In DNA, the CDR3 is TGTGCCAGCAGCCCGGGACTAGCGGGAGTGAACACCGGGGAGCTGTTTTTT.